This is a list of T cell receptor beta chains from one sample in a study of sequential checkpoint blockade in melanoma. Repertoires were generated with immunoSEQ multiplex PCR, while TCRdb's copy carries only in-frame clones and drops some. The table has roughly 20,000 clones, about 86% seen once. The starting material was CD8+ T cells sorted from blood (inferred from file names), obtained from a patient given nivolumab and ipilimumab in sequence. These receptors were collected from a human donor with melanoma. Both conserved end residues are part of each CDR3. The order of the fields is V gene, clone size, J gene, D gene, CDR3 protein, CDR3 DNA. A D gene is named only where the DNA matches it firmly. Clone size is shown for a subset of rows, as once, few, many or a class of expanded clone.

v_gene: TRBV6-5; abundance: NA; j_gene: TRBJ2-1; d_gene: NA; CDR3aa: CASSYTAFHYNEQFF; CDR3nt: TGTGCCAGCAGTTACACAGCCTTTCACTACAATGAGCAGTTCTTC
v_gene: TRBV5-1; abundance: NA; j_gene: TRBJ1-1; d_gene: NA; CDR3aa: CASSLLSGVARNTEAFF; CDR3nt: TGCGCCAGCAGCTTGTTGAGCGGTGTGGCCAGGAACACTGAAGCTTTCTTT
v_gene: TRBV10-3; abundance: few; j_gene: TRBJ1-6; d_gene: TRBD1; CDR3aa: CAISDTRDRGENSPLHF; CDR3nt: TGTGCCATCAGTGATACCCGGGACAGGGGGGAGAATTCACCCCTCCACTTT
v_gene: TRBV10-2; abundance: NA; j_gene: TRBJ1-5; d_gene: NA; CDR3aa: CASSPAGGNQPQHF; CDR3nt: TGCGCCAGCAGCCCCGCGGGGGGGAATCAGCCCCAGCATTTT
v_gene: TRBV6-1; abundance: once; j_gene: TRBJ2-7; d_gene: TRBD1; CDR3aa: CASSEAHWTGGMIHEQYF; CDR3nt: TGTGCCAGCAGTGAAGCCCATTGGACAGGGGGAATGATCCACGAGCAGTACTTC
v_gene: TRBV19; abundance: NA; j_gene: TRBJ2-1; d_gene: TRBD1; CDR3aa: CASSVRDSSYNEQFF; CDR3nt: TGTGCCAGTAGTGTCCGGGACAGTTCCTACAATGAGCAGTTCTTC
v_gene: TRBV19; abundance: NA; j_gene: TRBJ2-7; d_gene: TRBD2; CDR3aa: CASSFRTSGDYEQYF; CDR3nt: TGTGCCAGTAGTTTTCGGACTAGCGGGGACTACGAGCAGTACTTC
v_gene: TRBV7-2; abundance: NA; j_gene: TRBJ2-7; d_gene: NA; CDR3aa: CASSLEAGWNEQYF; CDR3nt: TGTGCCAGCAGCTTAGAGGCAGGGTGGAACGAGCAGTACTTC
v_gene: TRBV29-1; abundance: once; j_gene: TRBJ1-4; d_gene: NA; CDR3aa: CSVWDTENEKLFF; CDR3nt: TGCAGCGTCTGGGACACGGAGAATGAAAAACTGTTTTTT
v_gene: TRBV5-6; abundance: NA; j_gene: TRBJ2-2; d_gene: TRBD1; CDR3aa: CASSFRTGVNTGELFF; CDR3nt: TGTGCCAGCAGCTTTAGGACAGGGGTGAACACCGGGGAGCTGTTTTTT
v_gene: TRBV5-8; abundance: NA; j_gene: TRBJ1-4; d_gene: TRBD1; CDR3aa: CASSLTGTGAEKLFF; CDR3nt: TGTGCCAGCAGCCTGACCGGGACAGGCGCCGAAAAACTGTTTTTT
v_gene: TRBV28; abundance: NA; j_gene: TRBJ1-5; d_gene: NA; CDR3aa: CASSLTYSNQPQHF; CDR3nt: TGTGCCAGCAGTTTAACTTATAGCAATCAGCCCCAGCATTTT
v_gene: TRBV7-9; abundance: NA; j_gene: TRBJ2-7; d_gene: TRBD2; CDR3aa: CASSLLAGRAYEQYF; CDR3nt: TGTGCCAGCAGCTTACTGGCCGGGAGGGCTTACGAGCAGTACTTC
v_gene: TRBV13; abundance: NA; j_gene: TRBJ2-1; d_gene: TRBD2; CDR3aa: CASSSSSGGGYNEQFF; CDR3nt: TGTGCCAGCAGCTCATCTAGCGGGGGAGGGTACAATGAGCAGTTCTTC
v_gene: TRBV16; abundance: NA; j_gene: TRBJ1-4; d_gene: NA; CDR3aa: CASSQAYGFGTNEKLFF; CDR3nt: TGTGCCAGCAGCCAAGCGTATGGGTTCGGGACTAATGAAAAACTGTTTTTT
v_gene: TRBV9; abundance: NA; j_gene: TRBJ2-5; d_gene: NA; CDR3aa: CASSVGQAEQETQYF; CDR3nt: TGTGCCAGCAGCGTAGGACAGGCCGAACAAGAGACCCAGTACTTC
v_gene: TRBV6-5; abundance: NA; j_gene: TRBJ2-5; d_gene: NA; CDR3aa: CASGDALEAQYF; CDR3nt: TGTGCCAGCGGCGACGCGTTAGAGGCCCAGTACTTC
v_gene: TRBV5-6; abundance: NA; j_gene: TRBJ2-7; d_gene: NA; CDR3aa: CASSLWAAYEQYF; CDR3nt: TGTGCCAGCAGCTTGTGGGCAGCCTACGAGCAGTACTTC
v_gene: TRBV28; abundance: NA; j_gene: TRBJ2-4; d_gene: NA; CDR3aa: CASSPLADLAKNIQYF; CDR3nt: TGTGCCAGCAGTCCGTTAGCGGATCTAGCCAAAAACATTCAGTACTTC
v_gene: TRBV11-2; abundance: NA; j_gene: TRBJ2-1; d_gene: TRBD1; CDR3aa: CASTLNRDRQGSQFF; CDR3nt: TGTGCCAGCACCTTAAACCGGGACCGACAGGGATCGCAGTTCTTC
v_gene: TRBV6-6; abundance: NA; j_gene: TRBJ2-1; d_gene: TRBD2; CDR3aa: CASSFRAGGNEQFF; CDR3nt: TGTGCCAGCAGCTTTCGAGCGGGAGGCAATGAGCAGTTCTTC
v_gene: TRBV5-1; abundance: once; j_gene: TRBJ1-3; d_gene: NA; CDR3aa: CASTRDGNTIYF; CDR3nt: TGCGCCAGCACCAGGGATGGAAACACCATATATTTT
v_gene: TRBV14; abundance: NA; j_gene: TRBJ1-1; d_gene: TRBD1; CDR3aa: CASSHMTGGLNTEAFF; CDR3nt: TGTGCCAGCAGCCACATGACAGGGGGCTTGAACACTGAAGCTTTCTTT
v_gene: TRBV30; abundance: NA; j_gene: TRBJ2-3; d_gene: NA; CDR3aa: CAWRRTSLEVDTQYF; CDR3nt: TGTGCCTGGAGGCGAACTAGCCTCGAGGTGGATACGCAGTATTTT
v_gene: TRBV5-1; abundance: NA; j_gene: TRBJ1-1; d_gene: NA; CDR3aa: CASSLEAGAAEAFF; CDR3nt: TGCGCCAGCAGCTTGGAGGCAGGGGCGGCTGAAGCTTTCTTT
v_gene: TRBV28; abundance: NA; j_gene: TRBJ1-5; d_gene: NA; CDR3aa: CASSPGNQPQHF; CDR3nt: TGTGCCAGCAGTCCGGGGAATCAGCCCCAGCATTTT
v_gene: TRBV14; abundance: NA; j_gene: TRBJ2-5; d_gene: TRBD2; CDR3aa: CASSPRELGTSGGQETQYF; CDR3nt: TGTGCCAGCAGCCCAAGAGAGCTCGGGACTAGCGGGGGCCAGGAGACCCAGTACTTC
v_gene: TRBV2; abundance: NA; j_gene: TRBJ1-2; d_gene: NA; CDR3aa: CAGRGYTF; CDR3nt: TGTGCCGGGAGGGGCTACACCTTC
v_gene: TRBV30; abundance: NA; j_gene: TRBJ1-1; d_gene: NA; CDR3aa: CAWTRNTEAFF; CDR3nt: TGTGCCTGGACGCGAAACACTGAAGCTTTCTTT
v_gene: TRBV19; abundance: NA; j_gene: TRBJ2-1; d_gene: TRBD2; CDR3aa: CASSKSGKSSYNEQFF; CDR3nt: TGTGCCAGTAGTAAGAGCGGGAAGAGCTCCTACAATGAGCAGTTCTTC
v_gene: TRBV18; abundance: NA; j_gene: TRBJ2-7; d_gene: NA; CDR3aa: CASSYNGPEQYF; CDR3nt: TGTGCCAGCTCTTACAATGGTCCCGAGCAGTACTTC
v_gene: TRBV6-5; abundance: NA; j_gene: TRBJ1-1; d_gene: NA; CDR3aa: CASSPQARGTEAFF; CDR3nt: TGTGCCAGCAGCCCCCAAGCCCGGGGCACTGAAGCTTTCTTT
v_gene: TRBV5-5; abundance: few; j_gene: TRBJ2-2; d_gene: TRBD1; CDR3aa: CASSKGQGGGTGELFF; CDR3nt: TGTGCCAGCAGCAAGGGACAGGGGGGCGGCACCGGGGAGCTGTTTTTT
v_gene: TRBV2; abundance: NA; j_gene: TRBJ2-7; d_gene: NA; CDR3aa: CASSESGSNYEQYF; CDR3nt: TGTGCCAGCAGTGAATCAGGATCTAACTACGAGCAGTACTTC
v_gene: TRBV13; abundance: NA; j_gene: TRBJ2-7; d_gene: TRBD2; CDR3aa: CASSPLGLAGEDEQYF; CDR3nt: TGTGCCAGCAGCCCCCTGGGACTAGCGGGAGAGGACGAGCAGTACTTC
v_gene: TRBV12-5; abundance: NA; j_gene: TRBJ1-5; d_gene: NA; CDR3aa: CASGLAQTGLSNQPQHF; CDR3nt: TGTGCTAGTGGTTTGGCCCAGACAGGTTTGAGCAATCAGCCCCAGCATTTT
v_gene: TRBV9; abundance: NA; j_gene: TRBJ2-7; d_gene: TRBD1; CDR3aa: CASSLRDSPSYEQYF; CDR3nt: TGTGCCAGCAGCCTCCGGGACAGTCCCTCCTACGAGCAGTACTTC
v_gene: TRBV19; abundance: NA; j_gene: TRBJ2-7; d_gene: NA; CDR3aa: CASSTYRAPAYEQYF; CDR3nt: TGTGCCAGTAGTACCTACAGGGCTCCAGCCTACGAGCAGTACTTC
v_gene: TRBV13; abundance: NA; j_gene: TRBJ2-2; d_gene: TRBD2; CDR3aa: CASSAGLAGETGELFF; CDR3nt: TGTGCCAGCAGCGCGGGACTAGCGGGAGAAACCGGGGAGCTGTTTTTT
v_gene: TRBV2; abundance: NA; j_gene: TRBJ2-1; d_gene: TRBD2; CDR3aa: CASNGLAGEMEQFF; CDR3nt: TGTGCCAGCAATGGACTAGCGGGGGAAATGGAGCAGTTCTTC
v_gene: TRBV7-9; abundance: NA; j_gene: TRBJ2-1; d_gene: NA; CDR3aa: CASTSAIETGNEQFF; CDR3nt: TGTGCCAGCACCTCAGCCATTGAGACGGGGAATGAGCAGTTCTTC
v_gene: TRBV27; abundance: NA; j_gene: TRBJ2-2; d_gene: TRBD2; CDR3aa: CASSPSGAGELFF; CDR3nt: TGTGCCAGCAGTCCGAGCGGGGCCGGGGAGCTGTTTTTT
v_gene: TRBV19; abundance: once; j_gene: TRBJ2-7; d_gene: TRBD2; CDR3aa: CASSPGGYEQYF; CDR3nt: TGTGCCAGTAGCCCGGGAGGTTACGAGCAGTACTTC
v_gene: TRBV6-5; abundance: few; j_gene: TRBJ2-7; d_gene: NA; CDR3aa: CASSYGGSLYEQYF; CDR3nt: TGTGCCAGCAGTTATGGAGGGTCTCTCTACGAGCAGTACTTC
v_gene: TRBV10-1; abundance: NA; j_gene: TRBJ1-1; d_gene: NA; CDR3aa: CASSESTRDAEAFF; CDR3nt: TGCGCCAGCAGTGAGTCGACTAGGGACGCTGAAGCTTTCTTT
v_gene: TRBV19; abundance: NA; j_gene: TRBJ2-2; d_gene: NA; CDR3aa: CASSPSSSNTGELFF; CDR3nt: TGTGCCAGTAGTCCCTCAAGCTCGAACACCGGGGAGCTGTTTTTT
v_gene: TRBV27; abundance: NA; j_gene: TRBJ1-5; d_gene: NA; CDR3aa: CATRDSLRAGGGPQHF; CDR3nt: TGTGCCACCCGAGATTCCCTAAGGGCAGGAGGAGGGCCCCAGCATTTT
v_gene: TRBV2; abundance: NA; j_gene: TRBJ1-1; d_gene: TRBD1; CDR3aa: CASNGRGRDPEAFF; CDR3nt: TGTGCCAGCAATGGTAGGGGGCGCGATCCTGAAGCTTTCTTT
v_gene: TRBV2; abundance: few; j_gene: TRBJ2-7; d_gene: NA; CDR3aa: CASSPSFSKHYEQYF; CDR3nt: TGTGCCAGCAGTCCATCCTTTTCCAAGCACTACGAGCAGTACTTC
v_gene: TRBV14; abundance: few; j_gene: TRBJ2-7; d_gene: TRBD1; CDR3aa: CASSRRDRGLPRGSIYEQYF; CDR3nt: TGTGCCAGCAGCCGTAGGGACAGGGGGCTACCCCGGGGCTCTATCTACGAGCAGTACTTC
v_gene: TRBV7-6; abundance: NA; j_gene: TRBJ2-2; d_gene: TRBD1; CDR3aa: CASSPQGALTGELFF; CDR3nt: TGTGCCAGCAGCCCCCAGGGGGCCCTCACCGGGGAGCTGTTTTTT
v_gene: TRBV19; abundance: NA; j_gene: TRBJ1-5; d_gene: NA; CDR3aa: CASSQVRGQPQHF; CDR3nt: TGTGCCAGTAGTCAGGTTCGGGGACAGCCCCAGCATTTT
v_gene: TRBV19; abundance: NA; j_gene: TRBJ2-5; d_gene: NA; CDR3aa: CASSMYSSQAETQYF; CDR3nt: TGTGCCAGTAGTATGTATAGTAGCCAAGCGGAGACCCAGTACTTC
v_gene: TRBV1; abundance: NA; j_gene: TRBJ1-1; d_gene: NA; CDR3aa: CTSAPQGRNTEAFF; CDR3nt: TGCACCAGCGCCCCCCAGGGCCGGAACACTGAAGCTTTCTTT